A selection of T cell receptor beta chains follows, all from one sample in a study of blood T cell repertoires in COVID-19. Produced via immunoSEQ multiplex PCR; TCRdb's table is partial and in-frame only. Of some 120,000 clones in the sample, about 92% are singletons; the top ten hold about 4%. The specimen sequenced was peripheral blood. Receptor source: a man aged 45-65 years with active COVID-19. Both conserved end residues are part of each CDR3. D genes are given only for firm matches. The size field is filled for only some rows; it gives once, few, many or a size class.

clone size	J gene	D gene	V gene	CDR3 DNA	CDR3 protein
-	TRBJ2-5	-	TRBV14	TGTGCCAGCAGCCAGCGTAGGACGGGGGAGACCCAGTACTTC	CASSQRRTGETQYF
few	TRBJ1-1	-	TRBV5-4	TGTGCCAGCAGCTTGTCACCGGGGACTGAAGCTTTCTTT	CASSLSPGTEAFF
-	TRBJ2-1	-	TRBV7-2	TGTGCCAGCAGCTTATGGGGACTGCGGGGGCAGTTCTTC	CASSLWGLRGQFF
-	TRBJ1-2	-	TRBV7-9	TGTGCCAGCAGCTTAGCGTCTTCAGGTGGCTACACCTTC	CASSLASSGGYTF
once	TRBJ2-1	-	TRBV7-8	TGTGCCAGCAGCTCGCAAATCCAGGGGACCCCTTACAATGAGCAGTTCTTC	CASSSQIQGTPYNEQFF
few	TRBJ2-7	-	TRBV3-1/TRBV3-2	TGTGCCAGCAGCCAAGATCCCCAGGGTGGGATCTCCTACGAGCAGTACTTC	CASSQDPQGGISYEQYF
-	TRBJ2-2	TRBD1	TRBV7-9	TGTGCCAGCAGCTTAGCGGAGGGACAGGGCACCACCGGGGAGCTGTTTTTT	CASSLAEGQGTTGELFF
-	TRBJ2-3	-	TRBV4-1	TGCGCCAGCAGCCAAGACTCTAGGGGGACACACACAGATACGCAGTATTTT	CASSQDSRGTHTDTQYF
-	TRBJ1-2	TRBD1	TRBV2	TGTGCCAGCAGGCAAGGACAGGGGCAGCATGGCTACACCTTC	CASRQGQGQHGYTF
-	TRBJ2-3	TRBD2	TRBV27	TGTGCCAGCAGTTCCCGACTAGCTAGCACAGATACGCAGTATTTT	CASSSRLASTDTQYF
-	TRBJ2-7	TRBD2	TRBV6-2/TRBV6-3	TGTGCCAGCAGTTACTCGACTAGCGGGGGTTACGAGCAGTACTTC	CASSYSTSGGYEQYF